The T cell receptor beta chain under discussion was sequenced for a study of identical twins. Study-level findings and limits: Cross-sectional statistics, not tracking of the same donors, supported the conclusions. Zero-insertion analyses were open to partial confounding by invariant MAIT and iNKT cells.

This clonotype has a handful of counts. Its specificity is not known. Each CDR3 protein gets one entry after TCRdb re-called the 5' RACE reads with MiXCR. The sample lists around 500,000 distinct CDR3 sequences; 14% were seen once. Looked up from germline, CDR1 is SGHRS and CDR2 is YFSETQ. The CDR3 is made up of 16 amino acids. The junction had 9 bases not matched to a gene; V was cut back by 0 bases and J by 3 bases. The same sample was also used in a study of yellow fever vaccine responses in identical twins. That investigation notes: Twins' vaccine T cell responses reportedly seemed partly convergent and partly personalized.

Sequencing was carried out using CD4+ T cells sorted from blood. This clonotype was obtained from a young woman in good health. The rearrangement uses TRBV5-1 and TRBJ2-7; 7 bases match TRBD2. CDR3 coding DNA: TGCGCCAGCAGCTTGGTCGTGCGGGAGACGGGCTACGAGCAGTACTTC. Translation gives CASSLVVRETGYEQYF.